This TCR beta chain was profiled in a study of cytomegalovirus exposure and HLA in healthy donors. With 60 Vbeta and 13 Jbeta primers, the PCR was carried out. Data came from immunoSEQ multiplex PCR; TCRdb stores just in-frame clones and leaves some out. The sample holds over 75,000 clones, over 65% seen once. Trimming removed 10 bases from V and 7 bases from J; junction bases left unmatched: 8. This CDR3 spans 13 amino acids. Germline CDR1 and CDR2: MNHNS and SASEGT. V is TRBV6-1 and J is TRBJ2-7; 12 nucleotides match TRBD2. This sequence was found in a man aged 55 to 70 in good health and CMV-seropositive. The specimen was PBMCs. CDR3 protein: CATRGLAGREQYF. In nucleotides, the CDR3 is TGTGCCACCCGAGGACTAGCGGGGCGGGAGCAGTACTTC.